Below, 14 T cell receptor beta chains from the same sample are listed, as sequenced in a study of blood T cell repertoires in COVID-19 (dated by TCRdb to the early 2020s). Library preparation was by the immunoSEQ multiplex PCR assay. The immuneACCESS repertoire file appears here via TCRdb, limited to in-frame rearrangements. These files lack a portion of the clones; in checked studies, under half of the deficit traces to unresolved V genes, and the cause of the others is not known. This sample comprises roughly 50,000 clones, 90% of them detected only once. The leading ten clones occupy around 8.2% of the sample. Sequencing was done on a sample of peripheral blood. These receptors all come from a woman aged 35 to 49 with active COVID-19.

V and J are TRBV15 and TRBJ2-1, with D possibly matching TRBD2 (6 bases). This CDR3 is built from 16 residues. Germline-derived CDR1 and CDR2 are LNHNV and YYDKDF (reference sequence). Trimming pared 3 bases from V and 4 bases from J, leaving 16 bases between. CDR3 amino acids: CATSSGFFGGYNEQFF. In DNA form, the CDR3 reads TGTGCCACCAGCAGCGGATTCTTCGGAGGGTACAATGAGCAGTTCTTC.

This chain connects TRBV10-3 to TRBJ2-3; 9 nucleotides agree with TRBD2. CDR3 length: 14 amino acids. Germline assignment: CDR1 ENHRY and CDR2 SYGVKD. J was trimmed by 4 bases and V by 7 bases; bases with no gene match: 6. As DNA, the CDR3 is TGTGCCATCACCTCTAGCGGGGTTGCAGATACGCAGTATTTT. Protein product: CAITSSGVADTQYF.

The chain recombines TRBV4-1 with TRBJ1-1; 8 bases match TRBD1. Germline trimming cut 0 bases from V and 5 bases from J; bases unmatched to any gene: 8. The CDR3 is 16 residues long. Germline CDR1 reads MGHRA; CDR2 reads YSYEKL. The CDR3: CASSQDPGQAFTEAFF. CDR3 in DNA: TGCGCCAGCAGCCAAGATCCGGGACAGGCGTTTACTGAAGCTTTCTTT.

The V and J genes are TRBV6-2 or TRBV6-3 and TRBJ1-2; unclear D gene. The CDR3 sequence is 14 residues long. The germline V gene has CDR1 MNHEY and CDR2 SVGEGT. Trimming stripped 2 bases from V and 5 bases from J, with 12 bases between. The CDR3 sequence: CASSYRPGSYGYTF. The CDR3 region has the DNA TGTGCCAGCAGTTACCGTCCGGGATCATATGGCTACACCTTC.

This sequence joins TRBV29-1 and TRBJ2-7; a weak D match, TRBD2 (6 bases). Germline-derived CDR1 and CDR2 are SQVTM and ANQGSEA. The V and J ends lost 4 bases and 3 bases respectively, with 16 bases between them. CDR3 length: 14 residues. The CDR3: CSVVLAGTRYEQYF. The CDR3 DNA reads TGCAGCGTTGTCTTGGCTGGGACTCGCTACGAGCAGTACTTC.

V is TRBV5-1 and J is TRBJ2-3; 11 bases align to TRBD2. The CDR3 runs to 14 residues. V lost 7 bases to trimming and J lost 2 bases; unmatched junction nucleotides: 3. Germline V lookup: CDR1 SGHRS, CDR2 YFSETQ. The CDR3 here is CASGLAGNTDTQYF. CDR3 nucleotides: TGCGCCAGCGGACTAGCGGGTAACACAGATACGCAGTATTTT.

The chain recombines TRBV27 with TRBJ1-3, with no clear D. The germline V and J ends were trimmed by 5 bases and 0 bases, with 11 bases remaining between them. Germline V gives CDR1 MNHEY, CDR2 SMNVEV (reference sequence). This CDR3 has 15 amino acids. CDR3 DNA: TGTGCCAGCAGTGGCAGCGGGCCCTCTGGAAACACCATATATTTT. Protein: CASSGSGPSGNTIYF.

CDR3 amino acids: CARSRWQTSLRGNTIYF. In nucleotides, the CDR3 is TGTGCCAGAAGCAGGTGGCAGACTTCCCTTCGGGGAAACACCATATATTTT. The genes are TRBV5-3 and TRBJ1-3; D call uncertain. TRBV5-3 is an ORF, and what it does is uncertain. This CDR3 is 17 amino acids long. The V and J ends lost 4 bases and 4 bases respectively, with 21 bases between them.

The chain carries TRBV19 and TRBJ1-1, with TRBD1 matching over 7 bases. The V gene's germline CDR1 is LNHDA and CDR2 SQIVND (reference sequence). V lost 5 bases, J lost 3 bases, and 9 bases stayed unmatched. This CDR3 comprises 15 residues. CDR3 in amino acids: CASSLSTGIYTEAFF. The CDR3 coding sequence is TGTGCCAGTAGTCTCTCGACAGGGATATACACTGAAGCTTTCTTT.

The V call is TRBV12-3 or TRBV12-4, the J call TRBJ2-3; the D is unclear. V was shortened by 5 bases and J by 1 base, with 7 bases between the two germline ends. The CDR3 totals 13 residues. CDR3 bases: TGTGCCAGCAGTACCAGCGGCACAGATACGCAGTATTTT. Its translation: CASSTSGTDTQYF.

This chain joins TRBV4-1 and TRBJ1-5, with D maybe TRBD1 (5 bases). The V end was cut by 4 bases, the J end by 0 bases, with 10 bases between. This CDR3 has 15 amino acids. Germline assignment: CDR1 MGHRA and CDR2 YSYEKL. The CDR3 loop reads CASSPLTVSNQPQHF. As DNA, the CDR3 is TGCGCCAGCAGCCCGCTGACAGTTAGCAATCAGCCCCAGCATTTT.

CDR3 nucleotide sequence: TGTGCCACCAGCAGCCGGTTGCGCAATCAGCCCCAGCATTTT. Its translation: CATSSRLRNQPQHF. This chain joins TRBV15 and TRBJ1-5; D remains unclear. Germline CDR1 is LNHNV and CDR2 is YYDKDF (reference sequence). Trimming removed 3 bases at V and 2 bases at J, with 8 bases between. This CDR3 is 14 amino acids long.

The rearrangement links TRBV6-1 to TRBJ1-2, with D uncertain. The CDR3 spans 14 residues. Trimming left V 0 bases short and J 4 bases short, with 9 bases between. Germline V lookup: CDR1 MNHNS, CDR2 SASEGT. CDR3 protein: CASSEALGPYGYTF. The CDR3, as DNA: TGTGCCAGCAGTGAAGCTTTGGGCCCCTATGGCTACACCTTC.

The V and J genes are TRBV3-1 (or the pseudogene TRBV3-2) and TRBJ1-2; D gene uncertain. The CDR3 consists of 13 residues. The ends were cut back, 0 bases at V and 8 bases at J, with 10 bases in the middle. The germline gives CDR1 LGHDT, CDR2 YNNKEL (reference sequence). The CDR3 DNA reads as TGTGCCAGCAGCCAAGATCTCAGTGGCGGCTACACCTTC. Its translation: CASSQDLSGGYTF.